This T cell receptor beta chain was observed in a study of T cell repertoires in cytomegalovirus infection. Across the whole study: The study used recently identified HLA-C-restricted and well-studied HLA-B-restricted CMV epitopes. Based on public TCR beta signatures, there were indications of CMV infection and of a matching HLA type.

Trimming stripped 6 bases from V and 5 bases from J, with 17 bases between. The CDR3 is 14 residues long. Germline CDR1 MNHEY, CDR2 SMNVEV (reference sequence). TCRdb re-called the reads through MiXCR, storing one row per CDR3 protein. The sample has some 350,000 distinct CDR3 sequences, just under 35% seen once. This clonotype showed up just a few times. As yet, its antigen is unknown. The sequenced sample was cultured PBMCs, obtained from culture after CMV antigen stimulation. This TCR derives from a human donor in good health (CMV status not recorded). Some clones in this sample may be carry-over from other donors' samples. V is TRBV27 and J is TRBJ2-7, with a tentative D call TRBD1 (6 bases). The CDR3, as DNA: TGTGCCAGCAGCCAAGGGGGTATTTTAGACGAGCAGTACTTC. As protein: CASSQGGILDEQYF.